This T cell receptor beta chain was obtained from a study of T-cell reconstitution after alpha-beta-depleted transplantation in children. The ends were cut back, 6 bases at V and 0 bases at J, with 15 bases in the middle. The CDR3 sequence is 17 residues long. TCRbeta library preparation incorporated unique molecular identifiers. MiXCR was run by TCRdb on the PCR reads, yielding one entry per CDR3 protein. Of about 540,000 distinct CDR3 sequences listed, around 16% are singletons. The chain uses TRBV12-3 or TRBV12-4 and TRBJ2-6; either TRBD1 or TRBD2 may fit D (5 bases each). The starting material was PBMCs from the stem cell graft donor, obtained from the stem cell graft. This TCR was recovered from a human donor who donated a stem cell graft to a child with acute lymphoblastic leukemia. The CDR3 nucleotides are TGTGCCAGCAGCCGAGACAGAGACTACTCTGGGGCCAACGTCCTGACTTTC. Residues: CASSRDRDYSGANVLTF.